This TCR beta chain came from a study of shared clonotypes between healthy human individuals. About the study: Per donor, three plates held CD4 naive cells, three held CD4 memory, two held CD8 naive and one held CD8 memory.

There are 12 residues in the CDR3. Germline lookup yields CDR1 SNHLY and CDR2 FYNNEI. Trimming left V 9 bases short and J 6 bases short, with 11 bases between. Recent vaccinations or acute infections were absent in the healthy HIV-negative adult donors. Generated by immunoSEQ multiplex PCR, the TCRdb table keeps only in-frame clones and is missing some. Found here are 850,000 to 1,200,000 clones, approximately 68% of them singletons; the top ten hold about 1.5%. Sequencing was performed on memory CD4+ T cells sorted from blood. Regarding subset: CD45RA-negative fraction. The chain employs TRBV2 and TRBJ2-2; possible D gene TRBD2, 7 bases. The source is a man younger than 30 in good health. In DNA, the CDR3 is TGTGCCAGACGGGGGGCGCCCGGGGAGCTGTTTTTT. Translating it yields CARRGAPGELFF.